This TCR beta chain stems from a study of healthy donors' naive CD4 and CD8 T cells. Study summary: Three donor age groups were sampled: 20-25, 40-50 and 60-70 years; half female. Study observations and caveats: Possible naive T cell homeostatic proliferation bias remained unaddressed. Negatively charged CDR3s marked CD8+ lineage; positively charged CDR3s marked CD4+ lineage.

The CDR3 totals 10 residues. Trimming stripped 8 bases from V and 9 bases from J, with 7 bases between. Germline V lookup: CDR1 MNHEY, CDR2 SMNVEV (reference sequence). Starting from 450 to 550 ng of total RNA, TCR libraries were made with linear amplification. TCRdb recomputed calls from the reads with MiXCR, one row per CDR3 protein. This sample has roughly 200,000 distinct CDR3 sequences, with nearly 75% found just once. Concerning this clonotype itself: Antigen specificity is unknown.

The source of this sequence is a pool of human donors in good health; the sample pools cells from several healthy donors. The sample taken for sequencing was naive CD4+ and CD8+ T cells sorted from blood, pooled from several donors. The chain joins TRBV27 to TRBJ2-2; D gene uncertain. CDR3 loop: CASLGRELFF. The CDR3 DNA is TGTGCCAGCCTGGGAAGGGAGCTGTTTTTT.